This passage covers 29 T cell receptor beta chains from one sample sequenced in a study of cytomegalovirus exposure and HLA in healthy donors. TCRdb keeps only in-frame clones here, not all; method: immunoSEQ multiplex PCR. The sample lists under 250,000 clones; roughly 87% were seen once. The specimen was PBMCs. The receptors originated from a man between 18 and 35 years old in good health and CMV-seropositive.

The rearrangement uses TRBV9 and TRBJ1-3; tentative D call: TRBD1 (5 bases). The CDR3 has 15 residues. With 0 bases removed from V and 0 bases from J, the gap between germline ends came to 7 bases. The V gene's germline CDR1 is SGDLS and CDR2 YYNGEE. The CDR3 DNA reads TGTGCCAGCAGCGTAGACGGGGGCTCTGGAAACACCATATATTTT. Protein sequence: CASSVDGGSGNTIYF. Full variable domain (outside the CDR3, taken from reference TRBV9 and TRBJ1-3): DSGVTQTPKHLITATGQRVTLRCSPRSGDLSVYWYQQSLDQGLQFLIQYYNGEERAKGNILERFSAQQFPDLHSELNLSSLELGDSALYFCASSVDGGSGNTIYFGEGSWLTVV.

V is TRBV28 and J is TRBJ2-7; TRBD1 might be the D (6 bases). Germline V gene data show CDR1 as MDHEN and CDR2 as SYDVKM. The CDR3 runs to 15 residues. V was trimmed by 2 bases and J by 3 bases, leaving 14 bases between them. This CDR3 is CASSLSGRGGYEQYF. The CDR3 coding sequence is TGTGCCAGCAGTTTAAGCGGCAGGGGTGGCTACGAGCAGTACTTC.

The chain employs TRBV4-3 and TRBJ2-7; 7 bases map to TRBD2. V lost 0 bases, J lost 5 bases, and 7 bases stayed unmatched. Looked up from germline, CDR1 is LGHNA and CDR2 is YSLEER. The CDR3 is made up of 15 amino acids. The CDR3 nucleotides are TGCGCCAGCAGCCAAGATTCTAGCGGTGTTGACGAGCAGTACTTC. Its protein is CASSQDSSGVDEQYF.

This clone was detected only a few times. The V call is TRBV6-5, the J call TRBJ2-7; 8 bases align to TRBD2. CDR3 length equals 14 residues. With V trimmed by 0 bases and J by 4 bases, 2 bases remained unmatched. CDR1 and CDR2 (germline): MNHEY, SVGAGI. CDR3 sequence (DNA): TGTGCCAGCAGTTACTCGCCGGGAGGGTACGAGCAGTACTTC. Translated, it gives CASSYSPGGYEQYF.

There are a few counts of this clone. The V call is TRBV23-1, the J call TRBJ2-7, with D possibly being TRBD1 or TRBD2 (5 bases each). TRBV23-1 qualifies as an ORF whose function is uncertain. This CDR3 has 15 residues. V shed 0 bases and J shed 0 bases, with 9 bases lying between them. This CDR3 is CASSQSGTNSYEQYF. The CDR3 nucleotides read TGCGCCAGCAGTCAATCCGGGACGAACTCCTACGAGCAGTACTTC.

This clone was detected only a few times. This chain joins TRBV28 and TRBJ2-7, with D hard to call. The CDR3 spans 12 residues. The V end lost 3 bases, the J end lost 0 bases, and 3 bases lay between the germline ends. From germline, CDR1 is MDHEN and CDR2 SYDVKM. CDR3 in DNA: TGTGCCAGCAGTTTCAGCTCCTACGAGCAGTACTTC. This translates into CASSFSSYEQYF.

The rearrangement uses TRBV2 and TRBJ1-1, with TRBD1 as a possible D gene (5 bases). Germline V gene lookup returns CDR1 SNHLY and CDR2 FYNNEI. Trimming took off 11 bases at V and 2 bases at J, with 15 bases between the two ends. The CDR3 contains 13 residues. CDR3 sequence: CADRGTSNTEAFF. The CDR3 coding sequence is TGTGCCGATCGGGGGACTTCAAACACTGAAGCTTTCTTT.

The chain has TRBV14 and TRBJ1-1, with D possibly TRBD1 on 6 matching bases. This CDR3 has 13 residues. Deletions cut 2 bases from V and 3 bases from J, with 7 bases between. Germline-derived CDR1 and CDR2 are SGHDN and FVKESK. CDR3 amino acids: CASSQHRDTEAFF. Written as DNA, the CDR3 is TGTGCCAGCAGCCAACACAGGGACACTGAAGCTTTCTTT.

This clone occurred once. The chain employs TRBV4-3 and TRBJ2-7, with 7 bases lining up with TRBD2. With 4 bases clipped from V and 5 bases from J, the junction kept 8 bases outside the gene matches. The CDR3 runs to 14 residues. Germline assignment: CDR1 LGHNA and CDR2 YSLEER. The CDR3 DNA reads as TGCGCCAGCAGCCCGTTCAGCGGGGACCACGAGCAGTACTTC. It translates to CASSPFSGDHEQYF.

The rearrangement joins TRBV6-5 to TRBJ1-2; D remains unclear. The length of the CDR3 is 13 residues. V was shortened by 10 bases and J by 7 bases, with 19 bases between the two germline ends. Per germline, CDR1 MNHEY and CDR2 SVGAGI. The CDR3 DNA follows: TGTGCCACCGGTCGAATGACTACAGCTGGCTACACCTTC. Its protein is CATGRMTTAGYTF.

The gene calls are TRBV7-9 and TRBJ2-2; perhaps TRBD2 as D (6 bases). The V gene lost 5 bases and the J gene lost 5 bases, with 24 bases spanning the gap. The CDR3 has 18 residues. CDR1 is SEHNR and CDR2 is FQNEAQ in the germline V gene (reference sequence). CDR3 residues: CASSLGSLVGAGTGELFF. The CDR3 DNA sequence: TGTGCCAGCAGCCTCGGGTCTCTTGTCGGCGCGGGGACCGGGGAGCTGTTTTTT. The variable domain in full, with the rest retrieved from reference TRBV7-9 and TRBJ2-2, is DTGVSQNPRHKITKRGQNVTFRCDPISEHNRLYWYRQTLGQGPEFLTYFQNEAQLEKSRLLSDRFSAERPKGSFSTLEIQRTEQGDSAMYLCASSLGSLVGAGTGELFFGEGSRLTVL.

The chain combines TRBV2 with TRBJ1-5; tentative D call: TRBD1 (5 bases). Deletions cut 3 bases from V and 4 bases from J, with 7 bases between. This CDR3 region has 13 residues. CDR1 is SNHLY and CDR2 is FYNNEI in the germline V gene. The CDR3 DNA follows: TGTGCCAGCAGTGAGACAGAAAATCAGCCCCAGCATTTT. It yields the protein CASSETENQPQHF.

The sample holds one count of this clone. The chain uses TRBV4-1 and TRBJ2-1, with 12 bases identical to TRBD2. CDR1 is MGHRA, CDR2 YSYEKL, per germline. The CDR3 length is 15 residues. Trimming cost V 6 bases and J 4 bases; bases outside gene matches: 4. As DNA, the CDR3 is TGCGCCAGCAGTCCTGGACTAGCGGGGTACAATGAGCAGTTCTTC. This gives the protein CASSPGLAGYNEQFF.

The rearrangement uses TRBV7-8 and TRBJ1-2; D is undetermined. This CDR3 comprises 13 residues. The V end lost 0 bases, the J end lost 8 bases, and 10 bases lay between the germline ends. Germline CDR1 and CDR2: SGHVS and FQNEAQ. In nucleotides, the CDR3 is TGTGCCAGCAGCTTAGCCCTGCTAGAGGGCTACACCTTC. It specifies CASSLALLEGYTF.

The gene calls are TRBV5-1 and TRBJ1-4, with a tentative D call TRBD1 (5 bases). With 6 bases removed from V and 0 bases from J, the gap between germline ends came to 9 bases. The length of the CDR3 is 14 residues. In germline, CDR1 is SGHRS, CDR2 YFSETQ. CDR3 protein: CASKGLPTNEKLFF. The CDR3, as DNA: TGCGCCAGCAAGGGGCTTCCAACTAATGAAAAACTGTTTTTT. The full variable domain, in which reference TRBV5-1 and TRBJ1-4 provide the parts outside the CDR3, is KAGVTQTPRYLIKTRGQQVTLSCSPISGHRSVSWYQQTPGQGLQFLFEYFSETQRNKGNFPGRFSGRQFSNSRSEMNVSTLELGDSALYLCASKGLPTNEKLFFGSGTQLSVL.

The J gene is TRBJ2-7, the V gene TRBV11-2; 7 bases fit TRBD1. CDR3 length: 13 amino acids. Trimming at V came to 4 bases and at J to 2 bases, leaving 2 bases not matched to a gene. The germline gives CDR1 SGHAT, CDR2 FQNNGV. CDR3 sequence reads: CASSSDRTYEQYF. CDR3 nucleotide sequence: TGTGCCAGCAGCTCGGACAGGACCTACGAGCAGTACTTC. Filled out from reference TRBV11-2 and TRBJ2-7, the complete variable domain reads EAGVAQSPRYKIIEKRQSVAFWCNPISGHATLYWYQQILGQGPKLLIQFQNNGVVDDSQLPKDRFSAERLKGVDSTLKIQPAKLEDSAVYLCASSSDRTYEQYFGPGTRLTVT.

The V and J genes are TRBV11-3 and TRBJ2-1, with 14 bases matching TRBD2. There are 16 residues in the CDR3. Germline assignment: CDR1 SGHNT and CDR2 YENEEA. V lost 0 bases and J lost 9; bases outside the gene matches: 4. The CDR3 reads CASSLEGTSGSGEQFF. DNA for the CDR3: TGTGCCAGCAGCTTAGAAGGGACTAGCGGGAGTGGTGAGCAGTTCTTC.

V and J are TRBV28 and TRBJ1-2; perhaps TRBD1 as D (5 bases). With 2 bases removed from V and 8 bases from J, the gap between germline ends came to 15 bases. The CDR3 is 14 amino acids. Germline V gene lookup returns CDR1 MDHEN and CDR2 SYDVKM. The CDR3 sequence is CASSLLGPSAGYTF. The CDR3 coding sequence is TGTGCCAGCAGTTTACTGGGGCCCAGCGCGGGCTACACCTTC.

In its sample, this clone was seen once. V usage is TRBV6-1 and J usage is TRBJ1-5; possible D gene TRBD1, 6 bases. The CDR3 contains 14 residues. With 2 bases removed from V and 7 bases from J, the gap between germline ends came to 12 bases. Germline-derived CDR1 and CDR2 are MNHNS and SASEGT. In nucleotides, the CDR3 is TGTGCCAGCAGTGAAAGAGGGAGGGGGCAGCCCCAGCATTTT. As protein: CASSERGRGQPQHF.

The chain couples TRBV4-3 to TRBJ2-2; 14 nucleotides match TRBD2. The CDR3 has 20 residues. V was clipped by 2 bases and J by 6 bases; unmatched bases: 14. Germline V gene sequence: CDR1 LGHNA, CDR2 YSLEER. The CDR3 region has the DNA TGCGCCAGCAGCCAAAGCCCCCGGGGACTAGCGGGAGAATTGGCCGGGGAGCTGTTTTTT. This encodes CASSQSPRGLAGELAGELFF.

This clone showed up just once. J is TRBJ2-1 and V is TRBV19; D is possibly TRBD1 (5 bases). The germline gives CDR1 LNHDA, CDR2 SQIVND (reference sequence). Trimming cost V 5 bases and J 8 bases, with 13 bases left between them. CDR3 length equals 13 residues. CDR3 in DNA: TGTGCCAGTAGTCTGACCAGGGCCCATGAGCAGTTCTTC. This codes for CASSLTRAHEQFF.

The J gene is TRBJ2-7, the V gene TRBV27, with D uncertain. Trimming shortened V by 0 bases and J by 2 bases, and 8 bases separated the two germline ends. Germline V gives CDR1 MNHEY, CDR2 SMNVEV (reference sequence). The CDR3 loop spans 14 amino acids. As DNA, the CDR3 is TGTGCCAGCAGTTTATCGGTCACCACCTACGAGCAGTACTTC. It yields the protein CASSLSVTTYEQYF.

The chain uses TRBV7-9 and TRBJ1-4, with D hard to call. This CDR3 comprises 16 residues. Germline lookup yields CDR1 SEHNR and CDR2 FQNEAQ (reference sequence). Trimming took off 5 bases at V and 0 bases at J, with 13 bases between the two ends. The CDR3 spells CASSPIWGTTNEKLFF. The CDR3 DNA is TGTGCCAGCAGCCCCATTTGGGGTACAACTAATGAAAAACTGTTTTTT.

DNA of the CDR3: TGTGCCAGCAGCTACAGGGGTGACACTGAAGCTTTCTTT. Its translation: CASSYRGDTEAFF. The rearrangement links TRBV13 to TRBJ1-1; 7 nucleotides align to TRBD1. This CDR3 is built from 13 residues. V shed 4 bases and J 3 bases; nucleotides not matched to a gene: 2. The germline V gene encodes CDR1 PRHDT and CDR2 FYEKMQ (reference sequence).

The chain uses TRBV27 and TRBJ2-1; a possible D gene is TRBD2 (5 bases). Germline values: CDR1 MNHEY, CDR2 SMNVEV (reference sequence). CDR3 length: 16 residues. V lost 4 bases, J lost 4 bases, and 17 bases lay in between. The CDR3 reads CASSSPSRDSYNEQFF. The CDR3 DNA sequence: TGTGCCAGCAGTTCTCCTTCCCGGGATTCATACAATGAGCAGTTCTTC.

The chain joins TRBV5-8 to TRBJ2-7, with a weak D call TRBD1 (5 bases). Trimming pared 0 bases from V and 1 base from J, leaving 11 bases between. CDR1 and CDR2 (germline): SGHTS, YDEGEE. The CDR3 is 15 residues long. The CDR3 reads CASSLAQGMSYEQYF. The CDR3 bases are TGTGCCAGCAGCTTGGCCCAGGGAATGTCCTACGAGCAGTACTTC.

This chain connects TRBV27 to TRBJ2-6, with D perhaps TRBD1 (6 bases). Germline assignment: CDR1 MNHEY and CDR2 SMNVEV (reference sequence). The CDR3 spans 20 residues. The V gene lost 5 bases and the J gene lost 0 bases, with 23 bases spanning the gap. CDR3 bases: TGTGCCAGCAGTCCCTTCCTGAGGACAGCCGACAACTCTGGGGCCAACGTCCTGACTTTC. Residues: CASSPFLRTADNSGANVLTF.

V and J are TRBV6-1 and TRBJ2-3, with 8 bases lining up with TRBD1. After removal of 4 bases from V and 0 bases from J, the junction contained 12 bases not matched to a gene. In germline, CDR1 is MNHNS, CDR2 SASEGT. The CDR3 consists of 18 residues. The CDR3, as DNA: TGTGCCAGCAGTGTCGGGACAGGTCCAATCTTTAGCACAGATACGCAGTATTTT. Encoded protein: CASSVGTGPIFSTDTQYF.

This chain joins TRBV6-7 and TRBJ2-5, with unresolved D. TRBV6-7 is flagged as an ORF with uncertain function. CDR3 size: 13 residues. V was pared by 2 bases and J by 5 bases, with 9 bases between. CDR3 sequence: CASSYTSGETQYF. CDR3 DNA sequence: TGTGCCAGCAGTTACACGTCTGGGGAGACCCAGTACTTC.